This T cell receptor (beta chain) was recorded in a study of blood T cell repertoires in COVID-19. This clone was observed a single time. In the study's own analysis: Reference gene primers were amplified, and this amplification served to estimate nucleated cell counts. Sequencing was performed with immunoSEQ multiplex PCR; in TCRdb, only in-frame clones are kept and a portion is missing. V, J and clone size were drawn from that table, and D and trimming were deduced from the DNA. The table records 25,000 to 30,000 clones, about 80% of them present only once. The sequenced sample consisted of peripheral blood. This sequence was found in a man between 65 and 80 years old with active COVID-19.

The CDR3 reads CASSLDLPRRADTQYF. The CDR3, as DNA: TGTGCCAGCAGCTTAGATCTCCCCCGACGGGCAGATACGCAGTATTTT. J is TRBJ2-3 and V is TRBV11-2; no reliable D call. The CDR3 spans 16 residues. The germline CDR1 and CDR2 sequences are SGHAT and FQNNGV. Between the trimmed V and J ends, which lost 0 bases and 4 bases, there was a span of 14 bases.